This T cell receptor (beta chain) emerged from a study of cytomegalovirus exposure and HLA in healthy donors. Study results and limitations: Highly shared sequence variants in one cluster were likely a sequencing artifact. Within a later analysis, the majority of CMV-associated TCR beta chains appeared HLA-restricted.

60 Vbeta and 13 Jbeta primers were used in PCR. The table came from immunoSEQ multiplex PCR; TCRdb's copy has only in-frame clones and leaves some out. Of around 170,000 clones in the sample, approximately 88% were seen once. CDR3 length equals 16 residues. From germline, CDR1 is SNHLY and CDR2 FYNNEI. While unrecorded immune exposures were likely, the donors were nominally healthy when sampled. Of note for this clone: Its antigen is currently unknown.

Sample: PBMCs. This receptor was taken from a woman under 30 in good health and CMV-seronegative. The rearrangement links TRBV2 to TRBJ2-5; 8 bases line up with TRBD2. Gene TRBJ2-7 matches the end of the DNA better, so the J call may be wrong. CDR3 sequence reads: CASSEDGGAFGYEQYF. CDR3 nucleotides: TGTGCCAGCAGTGAAGACGGGGGGGCGTTCGGGTACGAGCAGTACTTC.